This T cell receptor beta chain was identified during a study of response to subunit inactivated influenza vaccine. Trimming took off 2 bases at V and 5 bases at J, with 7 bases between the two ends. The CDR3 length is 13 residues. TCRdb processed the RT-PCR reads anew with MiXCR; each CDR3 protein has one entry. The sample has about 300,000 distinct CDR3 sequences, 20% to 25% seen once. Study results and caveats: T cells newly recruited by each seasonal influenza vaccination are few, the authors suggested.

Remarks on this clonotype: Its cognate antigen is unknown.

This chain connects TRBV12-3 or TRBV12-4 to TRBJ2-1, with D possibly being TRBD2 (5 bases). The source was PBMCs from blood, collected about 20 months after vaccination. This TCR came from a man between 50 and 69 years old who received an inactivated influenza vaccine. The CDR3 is CASSLQEDNEQFF. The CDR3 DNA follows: TGTGCCAGCAGTTTACAGGAGGACAATGAGCAGTTCTTC.